The 24 T cell receptor beta chains listed next were all sequenced from one sample in a study of identical twins (dated by TCRdb to between 2015 and 2016). The library was prepared using 5' RACE. The sequencer listed for this sample is Illumina HiSeq 2000. The public reads were quality trimmed at Q25 with fastp and then assembled into clones with MiXCR by TCRdb, keeping productive beta chains. Each entry is one CDR3 protein sequence, shown with its most common DNA and genes. This sample comprises nearly 200,000 distinct CDR3 sequences, around 15% of them detected only once. The ten largest clonotypes hold roughly two fifths of the sample. This sample was also put to use in a study of T cells expressing NK-cell markers.

The sequenced sample consisted of CD8+ T cells sorted from blood. These receptors were taken from a woman between 18 and 29 years old in good health.

The chain has TRBV4-2 and TRBJ1-2; 11 bases fit TRBD1. J gave up 6 bases and V 2 bases, and 2 bases lay outside the gene matches. Germline V CDR1 and CDR2: LGHNA, YNFKEQ. The CDR3 is 14 amino acids. CDR3 sequence reads: CASSQPGQGDGYTF. DNA for the CDR3: TGTGCCAGCAGCCAACCGGGACAGGGGGATGGCTACACCTTC.

CDR3: CASSTNGDTQYF. The CDR3 DNA sequence: TGCGCCAGCAGCACAAACGGAGATACGCAGTATTTT. V gene TRBV5-1 combines with J gene TRBJ2-3, with no clear D. Germline V gene lookup returns CDR1 SGHRS and CDR2 YFSETQ. The CDR3 loop spans 12 amino acids. V lost 4 bases to trimming and J lost 5 bases, with 8 bases between them.

This clonotype was counted between two and nine times. The chain joins TRBV20-1 to TRBJ2-7; D is tentatively TRBD1 or TRBD2 (5 bases each). Trimming left V 2 bases short and J 2 bases short, with 7 bases between. The length of the CDR3 is 12 residues. Germline loops: CDR1 DFQATT, CDR2 SNEGSKA (reference sequence). CDR3 bases: TGCAGTGCTAGATGGGGGACCTACGAGCAGTACTTC. Translation: CSARWGTYEQYF.

This clonotype was seen more than once but under ten times. The J gene is TRBJ2-6, the V gene TRBV2; no firm D call. Trimming pared 7 bases from V and 1 base from J, leaving 17 bases between. This CDR3 contains 17 residues. Germline CDR1 reads SNHLY; CDR2 reads FYNNEI. In nucleotides, the CDR3 is TGTGCCAGCACTGACACCGGACCGACGTCTGGGGCCAACGTCCTGACTTTC. This codes for CASTDTGPTSGANVLTF. Based on the CDR3 plus reference TRBV2 and TRBJ2-6, the full variable domain is EPEVTQTPSHQVTQMGQEVILRCVPISNHLYFYWYRQILGQKVEFLVSFYNNEISEKSEIFDDQFSVERPDGSNFTLKIRSTKLEDSAMYFCASTDTGPTSGANVLTFGAGSRLTVL.

V usage is TRBV6-2 or TRBV6-3 and J usage is TRBJ2-5, with D uncertain. Trimming stripped 4 bases from V and 2 bases from J, with 8 bases between. The germline V gene encodes CDR1 MNHEY and CDR2 SVGEGT. The CDR3 is 13 amino acids. This chain's CDR3 is CASSFSGQETQYF. The CDR3 DNA sequence: TGTGCCAGCAGTTTCAGTGGGCAAGAGACCCAGTACTTC.

This clonotype was picked up a small number of times. The chain recombines TRBV5-5 with TRBJ2-1, with a possible D match to TRBD2 (6 bases). This CDR3 has 12 residues. Germline-derived CDR1 and CDR2 are SGHKS and YYEKEE (reference sequence). V lost 3 bases to trimming and J lost 10 bases, with 11 bases between them. This chain's CDR3 is CASSSIAAEQFF. CDR3 in DNA: TGTGCCAGCAGCTCAATAGCGGCAGAGCAGTTCTTC.

CDR3 DNA: TGTGCCAGCAGCCAGTACAGGGGACAAGAGACCCAGTACTTC. This encodes CASSQYRGQETQYF. The chain recombines TRBV14 with TRBJ2-5; TRBD1 matches at 7 bases. This CDR3 contains 14 residues. Per germline, CDR1 SGHDN and CDR2 FVKESK. The trim removed 3 bases at V and 2 bases at J, leaving 3 bases unmatched.

The chain has TRBV2 and TRBJ2-7; D may be TRBD1 (6 bases). Trimming left V 10 bases short and J 1 base short, with 17 bases between. Germline CDR1 is SNHLY and CDR2 is FYNNEI. The CDR3 has 14 amino acids. The CDR3 DNA sequence: TGTGCCACTTTAACCGGGACAAATTCCTACGAGCAGTACTTC. Translated, it gives CATLTGTNSYEQYF.

This clonotype was seen repeatedly, ten times or more. The chain recombines TRBV7-9 with TRBJ2-3; D unresolved. Germline lookup yields CDR1 SEHNR and CDR2 FQNEAQ (reference sequence). This CDR3 is 13 amino acids long. V shed 2 bases and J shed 3 bases, with 6 bases lying between them. The CDR3 loop reads CASSLPLTDTQYF. CDR3 coding DNA: TGTGCCAGCAGCTTACCTTTGACAGATACGCAGTATTTT.

This rearrangement joins TRBV7-9 to TRBJ2-7, with D unclear. The length of the CDR3 is 13 residues. CDR1 and CDR2 (germline): SEHNR, FQNEAQ (reference sequence). The ends were cut back, 11 bases at V and 5 bases at J, with 19 bases in the middle. CDR3 sequence reads: CAARGGSVDEQYF. The CDR3 DNA sequence: TGTGCCGCTAGAGGTGGCAGTGTGGACGAGCAGTACTTC.

Ten or more counts support this clonotype. This sequence joins TRBV12-3 or TRBV12-4 and TRBJ2-2, with 8 positions matching TRBD2. The CDR3 extends over 15 amino acids. V shed 4 bases, J shed 6 bases, and the junction held 7 bases outside the gene matches. CDR3 DNA: TGTGCCAGCAGTTACAGCGGGAGTTGGGCCGGGGAGCTGTTTTTT. Translated, it gives CASSYSGSWAGELFF.

This clonotype has ten or more counts. J is TRBJ2-7 and V is TRBV12-3 or TRBV12-4, with D tentatively TRBD2 (5 bases). This CDR3 comprises 11 residues. Trimming took off 3 bases at V and 10 bases at J, with 10 bases between the two ends. The CDR3 protein is CASSFEGFQYF. The CDR3 nucleotides are TGTGCCAGCAGTTTTGAGGGTTTTCAGTACTTC.

The rearrangement uses TRBV6-1 and TRBJ2-3; D may be TRBD2 (6 bases). Germline V gives CDR1 MNHNS, CDR2 SASEGT. V lost 8 bases, J lost 2 bases, and 11 bases lay in between. CDR3 size: 13 residues. CDR3 nucleotides: TGTGCCAGCTGCCCACTAGCCACAGATACGCAGTATTTT. This codes for CASCPLATDTQYF.

This clonotype has more than one count but fewer than ten. The chain combines TRBV14 with TRBJ2-7; D is unclear. Germline V gene lookup returns CDR1 SGHDN and CDR2 FVKESK. The CDR3 spans 14 residues. The V end lost 1 base, the J end lost 2 bases, and 9 bases lay between the germline ends. The CDR3: CASSQGRFPYEQYF. The CDR3 bases are TGTGCCAGCAGCCAAGGTCGATTCCCCTACGAGCAGTACTTC.

This clonotype was seen more than once but under ten times. This chain links TRBV12-3 or TRBV12-4 with TRBJ2-3; TRBD1 agrees at 10 bases. The CDR3 contains 19 residues. With V trimmed by 3 bases and J by 3 bases, 15 bases remained unmatched. This chain's CDR3 is CASSFFKSGGQGRTDTQYF. Here the CDR3 DNA reads TGTGCCAGCAGTTTTTTTAAATCTGGGGGACAGGGGAGGACAGATACGCAGTATTTT.

The chain carries TRBV18 and TRBJ2-7, with D tentatively TRBD1 or TRBD2 (5 bases each). CDR1 is KGHSH, CDR2 LQKENI, per germline. The germline V and J ends were trimmed by 5 bases and 2 bases, with 19 bases remaining between them. This CDR3 is 16 amino acids long. The CDR3 spells CASSSSGTEVTYEQYF. For the CDR3, the DNA is TGTGCCAGCTCATCCTCCGGGACCGAAGTCACCTACGAGCAGTACTTC.

This clonotype was seen many times. The chain is built from TRBV7-8 and TRBJ1-1; D not resolved. The CDR3 loop spans 15 amino acids. Trimming removed 4 bases at V and 2 bases at J, with 14 bases between. Germline V gene sequence: CDR1 SGHVS, CDR2 FQNEAQ. The CDR3 spells CASSSRQSPNTEAFF. In DNA form, the CDR3 reads TGTGCCAGCAGCTCCCGACAAAGCCCCAACACTGAAGCTTTCTTT.

The chain joins TRBV4-1 to TRBJ2-7; D ambiguous. From germline, CDR1 is MGHRA and CDR2 YSYEKL. The CDR3 length is 11 residues. V was trimmed by 0 bases and J by 8 bases, leaving 5 bases between them. The DNA for the CDR3 is TGCGCCAGCAGCCAAGATATTAAGCAGTACTTC. This encodes CASSQDIKQYF.

This clonotype was counted only a few times. The chain couples TRBV9 to TRBJ1-1; D is uncertain. CDR3 length equals 13 residues. Germline lookup yields CDR1 SGDLS and CDR2 YYNGEE. Deletions cut 3 bases from V and 1 base from J, with 7 bases between. The CDR3 reads CASSAYRNTEAFF. DNA of the CDR3: TGTGCCAGCAGCGCCTACCGGAACACTGAAGCTTTCTTT. Based on the CDR3 plus reference TRBV9 and TRBJ1-1, the full variable domain is DSGVTQTPKHLITATGQRVTLRCSPRSGDLSVYWYQQSLDQGLQFLIQYYNGEERAKGNILERFSAQQFPDLHSELNLSSLELGDSALYFCASSAYRNTEAFFGQGTRLTVV.

The chain carries TRBV11-2 and TRBJ2-4; 10 bases align to TRBD2. The CDR3 spans 18 residues. Looked up from germline, CDR1 is SGHAT and CDR2 is FQNNGV. Trimming at V came to 8 bases and at J to 1 base, leaving 14 bases not matched to a gene. CDR3 nucleotide sequence: TGTGCCAGCTCCCGGGGAAGGACTAGCGGTGATGCCAAAAACATTCAGTACTTC. Its protein product is CASSRGRTSGDAKNIQYF.

This clonotype was detected only a few times. The chain carries TRBV20-1 and TRBJ2-1; 8 nucleotides agree with TRBD2. CDR1 and CDR2 (germline): DFQATT, SNEGSKA (reference sequence). The CDR3 is made up of 14 amino acids. V trimming: 6 bases; J trimming: 3 bases; junction bases outside the gene matches: 7. The CDR3 reads CSAPGRGDYNEQFF. In DNA, the CDR3 is TGCAGTGCCCCGGGGCGGGGGGACTACAATGAGCAGTTCTTC.

The rearrangement joins TRBV7-2 to TRBJ2-1, with no clear D. This CDR3 has 16 residues. CDR1 and CDR2 (germline): SGHTA, FQGNSA. V was shortened by 4 bases and J by 6 bases, with 19 bases between the two germline ends. Here the CDR3 DNA reads TGTGCCAGCAGCTCAGTCAGAGACCCTAATCTCAATGAGCAGTTCTTC. Amino acid sequence: CASSSVRDPNLNEQFF.

This clonotype was observed a handful of times. The chain carries TRBV7-9 and TRBJ1-5; TRBD1 matches at 7 bases. The ends lost 5 bases at V and 5 bases at J; junction bases unmatched: 6. This CDR3 spans 14 amino acids. Looked up from germline, CDR1 is SEHNR and CDR2 is FQNEAQ (reference sequence). DNA of the CDR3: TGTGCCAGCAGCACTACGACAGGGCATCAGCCCCAGCATTTT. This encodes CASSTTTGHQPQHF.

The chain combines TRBV9 with TRBJ2-2, with D hard to call. The V and J ends lost 4 bases and 0 bases respectively, with 7 bases between them. Per germline, CDR1 SGDLS and CDR2 YYNGEE. This CDR3 has 14 amino acids. Here the CDR3 reads CASSPGANTGELFF. The CDR3 region has the DNA TGTGCCAGCAGCCCAGGAGCGAACACCGGGGAGCTGTTTTTT.